This paragraph covers one T cell receptor beta chain sequence. This record belongs to a study of technical replicates of blood from a handful of donors. Method: immunoSEQ multiplex PCR; TCRdb's copy keeps in-frame clones and lacks some. The data contain 75,000 to 95,000 clones, 70% to 90% of them seen just once; the ten biggest clones take up about 0.41%. V was clipped by 8 bases and J by 0 bases, with 16 bases between them. Germline V CDR1 and CDR2: MNHNS, SASEGT. The CDR3 contains 15 residues. What was sequenced was T cells isolated from PBMCs. The source of this sequence is a human donor in good health. The chain joins TRBV6-1 to TRBJ2-5; a possible D gene is TRBD2 (5 bases). The CDR3 loop is CASGRSGRYQETQYF. The CDR3 DNA follows: TGTGCCAGCGGGCGGAGCGGCCGGTACCAAGAGACCCAGTACTTC.